This T cell receptor (beta chain) was recorded in a study of blood T cell repertoires in COVID-19. On the study more broadly: Samples of COVID-19 (acute and convalescent) were obtained from the United States, Italy and Spain. T cells, B-cell-depleted T cells, or PBMCs provided the cDNA or gDNA that served as material.

Per the germline V gene, CDR1 is MNHEY and CDR2 is SVGAGI. The V gene lost 2 bases and the J gene lost 7 bases, with 5 bases spanning the gap. This CDR3 spans 11 amino acids. Original handling: Reference gene primers were amplified, and this amplification served to estimate nucleated cell counts. The assay was immunoSEQ multiplex PCR, and TCRdb's table has in-frame clones only and misses some. Clone size and the V and J calls come from that table; the DNA yielded D and trimming. The table lists around 190,000 clones, approximately 80% of them singletons, with about 12% in the top ten. The V call is TRBV6-5, the J call TRBJ1-1; no clear D gene. Sequencing was done on a sample of peripheral blood. The receptor was derived from a human donor in a cohort sampled during active COVID-19. The CDR3 is CASSYGREAFF. CDR3 sequence (DNA): TGTGCCAGCAGTTACGGGCGTGAAGCTTTCTTT.